This TCR beta chain is from a study of blood T cell repertoires in COVID-19. Data came from immunoSEQ multiplex PCR; TCRdb stores just in-frame clones and leaves some out. This table has around 250,000 clones, over 80% appearing once. The CDR3 runs to 14 residues. V lost 5 bases, J lost 0 bases, and 6 bases lay in between. Germline V gene sequence: CDR1 SGHRS, CDR2 YFSETQ. A remark on this clone: At the DNA level, this CDR3 is encoded by other sequences in the same sample as well.

Source material: peripheral blood. The chain carries TRBV5-1 and TRBJ2-6; perhaps TRBD2 as D (5 bases). The source of this sequence is a woman aged 40-49 years who had recovered from COVID-19. CDR3 DNA: TGCGCCAGCAGTCGGGGCTCTGGGGCCAACGTCCTGACTTTC. Translated: CASSRGSGANVLTF.